A selection of T cell receptor beta chains follows, all from one sample in a study of PD-1 blockade in mismatch repair-deficient tumors. Assay: immunoSEQ multiplex PCR; the TCRdb copy retains only in-frame clones and omits some. The sample comprises 100,000 or so clones, 82% of which are singletons, and approximately 6.7% rests with the top ten. Sequences were derived from peripheral blood, sampled roughly eight months after starting pembrolizumab. These receptors all come from an adult with mismatch repair-deficient cancer. CDR3s include the opening cysteine and the closing phenylalanine or tryptophan. Fields, in order: clone size, D gene, J gene, V gene, CDR3 protein, CDR3 DNA. D genes are given only for firm matches. Some rows have no size entry. The others give once, few or many, or a class for an expanded clone.

once,.,TRBJ2-1,TRBV19,CASTGSSYNEQFF,TGTGCCAGTACCGGGAGTTCCTACAATGAGCAGTTCTTC
.,.,TRBJ2-7,TRBV11-3,CASSLDQDSSYEQYF,TGTGCCAGCAGCTTAGATCAGGACAGCTCCTACGAGCAGTACTTC
.,.,TRBJ2-2,TRBV7-2,CASSLDFRLLISGELFF,TGTGCCAGCAGCTTAGATTTCCGCTTGCTGATATCAGGGGAGCTGTTTTTT
.,TRBD1,TRBJ2-5,TRBV4-3,CASSQGPGGPHQETQYF,TGCGCCAGCAGCCAAGGGCCAGGGGGCCCCCACCAAGAGACCCAGTACTTC
once,TRBD2,TRBJ2-1,TRBV27,CASSLGTSYYNEQFF,TGTGCCAGCAGTTTGGGGACTAGCTATTACAATGAGCAGTTCTTC
.,TRBD2,TRBJ2-5,TRBV30,CAWTGTSVIYQETQYF,TGTGCCTGGACCGGCACTAGCGTAATTTACCAAGAGACCCAGTACTTC
.,TRBD2,TRBJ2-3,TRBV7-2,CASSSLTSGAPTDTQYF,TGTGCCAGCAGCTCCTTGACTAGCGGAGCCCCCACAGATACGCAGTATTTT
.,.,TRBJ1-5,TRBV6-5,CASSYVGSNQPQHF,TGTGCCAGCAGTTACGTGGGGAGCAATCAGCCCCAGCATTTT
.,TRBD1,TRBJ1-2,TRBV28,CASSQLTGWNYGYTF,TGTGCCAGCAGCCAATTGACAGGGTGGAACTATGGCTACACCTTC
.,.,TRBJ2-7,TRBV7-9,CASSLGGYYEQYF,TGTGCCAGCAGCTTAGGAGGGTATTACGAGCAGTACTTC
.,TRBD1,TRBJ1-1,TRBV6-5,CASRPMRDRNTEAFF,TGTGCCAGCAGACCTATGCGGGACAGGAACACTGAAGCTTTCTTT
few,.,TRBJ2-3,TRBV28,CAIASDGTSTDTQYF,TGTGCCATCGCATCGGATGGGACTAGCACAGATACGCAGTATTTT
.,.,TRBJ2-1,TRBV4-1,CASSQSPGPLYNEQFF,TGCGCCAGCAGCCAGTCGCCCGGGCCTCTATACAATGAGCAGTTCTTC
.,.,TRBJ1-2,TRBV5-1,CASSLNTGTDGYTF,TGCGCCAGCAGTCTCAATACCGGGACGGATGGCTACACCTTC
.,TRBD1,TRBJ1-2,TRBV5-1,CASSSQGGTNYGYTF,TGCGCCAGCAGCTCACAGGGGGGAACTAACTATGGCTACACCTTC
.,.,TRBJ2-7,TRBV4-2,CASSQPTRGVYEQYF,TGTGCCAGCAGCCAACCCACTAGGGGTGTCTACGAGCAGTACTTC
.,.,TRBJ2-5,TRBV7-9,CASSPRPERETQYF,TGTGCCAGCAGCCCTCGCCCAGAGAGAGAGACCCAGTACTTC
.,.,TRBJ2-7,TRBV30,CAWSVGGYSYEQYF,TGTGCCTGGAGTGTAGGGGGGTACTCCTACGAGCAGTACTTC
few,.,TRBJ2-1,TRBV19,CASSPGQELYNEQFF,TGTGCCAGTAGTCCCGGGCAGGAGCTCTACAATGAGCAGTTCTTC
.,TRBD2,TRBJ2-2,TRBV7-6,CASSTTLGEGRGELFF,TGTGCCAGCAGCACGACCCTGGGGGAGGGCCGCGGGGAGCTGTTTTTT
few,TRBD2,TRBJ2-5,TRBV10-1,CASSETSGEETQYF,TGCGCCAGCAGTGAGACTAGCGGGGAAGAGACCCAGTACTTC
.,TRBD2,TRBJ2-1,TRBV9,CASSSNLAGSYNEQFF,TGTGCCAGCAGCTCCAACCTAGCGGGGTCCTACAATGAGCAGTTCTTC
.,.,TRBJ2-1,TRBV10-1,CASSGLSGFQFF,TGCGCCAGCAGTGGCCTGTCGGGTTTCCAGTTCTTC
.,TRBD2,TRBJ2-1,TRBV6-1,CASRASGRYEQFF,TGTGCCAGCAGGGCTAGCGGGAGGTATGAGCAGTTCTTC
.,.,TRBJ2-7,TRBV4-1,CASSQDRAILDEQYF,TGCGCCAGCAGCCAAGATAGAGCCATCTTGGACGAGCAGTACTTC
.,.,TRBJ2-1,TRBV6-4,CASSVENGREQFF,TGTGCCAGCTCCGTCGAGAACGGTCGTGAGCAGTTCTTC
once,.,TRBJ2-3,TRBV7-2,CASSLDITDTQYF,TGTGCCAGCAGCTTAGATATCACAGATACGCAGTATTTT
.,.,TRBJ2-7,TRBV6-6,CASSYSERVSYEQYF,TGTGCCAGCAGTTACTCGGAGAGGGTCTCCTACGAGCAGTACTTC
.,.,TRBJ1-2,TRBV6-1,CASIMGRDYGYTF,TGTGCCAGCATAATGGGTCGTGACTATGGCTACACCTTC
.,TRBD2,TRBJ2-1,TRBV29-1,CSVVIRVAGGPPHEQFF,TGCAGCGTTGTTATCCGGGTGGCGGGAGGGCCCCCCCATGAGCAGTTCTTC
.,.,TRBJ1-1,TRBV5-6,CASNLRDEAFF,TGTGCCAGCAACCTGCGCGATGAAGCTTTCTTT
.,TRBD1,TRBJ1-1,TRBV10-1,CASSETGGTEAFF,TGCGCCAGCAGTGAAACAGGGGGGACTGAAGCTTTCTTT
.,TRBD2,TRBJ2-1,TRBV4-1,CASRLAALAYNEQFF,TGCGCCAGCAGACTAGCGGCGTTGGCCTACAATGAGCAGTTCTTC
.,.,TRBJ2-2,TRBV11-3,CASSFGWGDTGELFF,TGTGCCAGCAGCTTTGGGTGGGGTGACACCGGGGAGCTGTTTTTT
.,TRBD1,TRBJ1-4,TRBV7-2,CASSKTGTNEKLFF,TGTGCCAGCAGCAAGACAGGGACTAATGAAAAACTGTTTTTT
.,TRBD1,TRBJ1-5,TRBV19,CASSIDRRTGLNQPQHF,TGTGCCAGTAGTATAGATAGAAGGACAGGACTCAATCAGCCCCAGCATTTT
.,TRBD2,TRBJ2-1,TRBV19,CATRTSGSSYNEQFF,TGTGCCACTAGGACTAGCGGGAGCTCCTACAATGAGCAGTTCTTC
.,.,TRBJ2-1,TRBV4-3,CASSQATFSVHSYNEQFF,TGCGCCAGCAGCCAAGCCACTTTTAGCGTCCACTCCTACAATGAGCAGTTCTTC
.,TRBD2,TRBJ2-1,TRBV7-2,CASSSRTSNRHEQFF,TGTGCCAGCAGCTCCCGGACTAGTAATCGACATGAGCAGTTCTTC
.,.,TRBJ1-5,TRBV23-1,CASSQSDRQLNQPQHF,TGCGCCAGCAGTCAATCCGATCGGCAGCTCAATCAGCCCCAGCATTTT
.,.,TRBJ2-5,TRBV7-3,CASSPGGTETQYF,TGTGCCAGCAGCCCCGGGGGAACTGAGACCCAGTACTTC
.,.,TRBJ1-2,TRBV19,CASSTQGSSYGYTF,TGTGCCAGTAGTACCCAGGGGTCTAGTTATGGCTACACCTTC
.,.,TRBJ2-7,TRBV6-5,CASSYGTSSSYEQYF,TGTGCCAGCAGTTACGGGACTTCGAGCTCCTACGAGCAGTACTTC
.,.,TRBJ1-5,TRBV6-1,CASSEGWDGWGRPQHF,TGTGCCAGCAGTGAAGGATGGGACGGCTGGGGTCGACCCCAGCATTTT
.,TRBD2,TRBJ2-1,TRBV7-3,CASSQRAGGPWNEQFF,TGTGCCAGCAGCCAAAGAGCGGGAGGGCCGTGGAATGAGCAGTTCTTC
.,.,TRBJ2-5,TRBV7-7,CASSAVKGNQETQYF,TGTGCTAGCAGCGCCGTCAAGGGGAACCAAGAGACCCAGTACTTC
few,TRBD1,TRBJ2-2,TRBV2,CASRTDRGNTGELFF,TGTGCCAGCAGGACTGACAGGGGAAATACCGGGGAGCTGTTTTTT
few,.,TRBJ1-1,TRBV2,CASSEEILNTEAFF,TGTGCCAGCAGTGAAGAGATTTTGAACACTGAAGCTTTCTTT
.,.,TRBJ2-7,TRBV6-5,CASSRPGRTSYEQYF,TGTGCCAGCAGTCGCCCAGGACGGACCTCCTACGAGCAGTACTTC
.,.,TRBJ2-2,TRBV9,CASSVVGNTGELFF,TGTGCCAGCAGCGTAGTCGGCAACACCGGGGAGCTGTTTTTT
.,TRBD2,TRBJ2-5,TRBV6-6,CASSYSSGRGQETQYF,TGTGCCAGCAGTTACTCTAGCGGGAGGGGGCAAGAGACCCAGTACTTC
.,.,TRBJ2-1,TRBV7-2,CASSLVGNEQFF,TGTGCCAGCAGCTTAGTTGGCAATGAGCAGTTCTTC
.,TRBD1,TRBJ1-5,TRBV6-1,CASSVQGENQPQHF,TGTGCCAGCAGTGTACAGGGGGAAAATCAGCCCCAGCATTTT
once,TRBD2,TRBJ2-7,TRBV6-6,CASSPASGISSYEQYF,TGTGCCAGCAGCCCAGCTAGCGGGATCAGCTCCTACGAGCAGTACTTC
.,.,TRBJ1-2,TRBV4-1,CASSQETGVRPYGYTF,TGCGCCAGCAGCCAAGAAACCGGGGTCCGCCCCTATGGCTACACCTTC
.,.,TRBJ1-1,TRBV6-5,CASSVEENTEAFF,TGTGCCAGCAGTGTAGAAGAGAACACTGAAGCTTTCTTT
.,TRBD2,TRBJ2-3,TRBV7-6,CASSLTSGHTDTQYF,TGTGCCAGCAGCCTGACTAGCGGGCACACAGATACGCAGTATTTT
.,.,TRBJ1-2,TRBV7-2,CASSFPGGRGYTF,TGTGCCAGCAGCTTTCCTGGGGGTAGAGGCTACACCTTC
.,.,TRBJ2-3,TRBV5-1,CASSLASQQTDTQYF,TGCGCCAGCAGCTTGGCCTCTCAGCAAACAGATACGCAGTATTTT